Listed below are T cell receptor beta chains from one sample, sequenced in a study of OX40 agonist ivuxolimab in advanced cancers. The data were produced by immunoSEQ multiplex PCR, yet TCRdb's version contains in-frame clones alone and is incomplete. The data show tens of thousands of clones, with around 89% seen just once and 0.94% held by the top ten. The source was CD4+ or CD8+ T cells sorted from blood, collected in a trial of the OX40 agonist ivuxolimab. These TCRs come from an adult with an advanced solid tumor such as melanoma, head and neck, liver or kidney cancer. Each CDR3 is given with its conserved first and last residue. Each record gives: J gene, V gene, D gene, clone size, CDR3 DNA, CDR3 protein. A D gene is named only where the DNA matches it firmly. Size is omitted from some rows. Given values are once, few, many or a class for expanded clones.

J: TRBJ2-7
V: TRBV5-4
D: NA
size: NA
DNA: TGTGCCAGCAGCTTGGACGGACAGAACTACGAGCAGTACTTC
CDR3: CASSLDGQNYEQYF

J: TRBJ2-7
V: TRBV5-1
D: TRBD2
size: NA
DNA: TGCGCCAGCAGCTTGGATGGCGGGAGTTCCTACGAGCAGTACTTC
CDR3: CASSLDGGSSYEQYF

J: TRBJ2-1
V: TRBV5-4
D: TRBD2
size: NA
DNA: TGTGCCAGCAGCCCAAGGACTAGCGGCCACAATGAGCAGTTCTTC
CDR3: CASSPRTSGHNEQFF

J: TRBJ1-2
V: TRBV5-1
D: TRBD1
size: NA
DNA: TGCGCCAGCAGCCCCGACAGGGGAGGGGTGTTTAGCTATGGCTACACCTTC
CDR3: CASSPDRGGVFSYGYTF

J: TRBJ2-3
V: TRBV19
D: NA
size: NA
DNA: TGTGCCACTCAAGAGGGGGGAGGGACAGATACGCAGTATTTT
CDR3: CATQEGGGTDTQYF

J: TRBJ2-2
V: TRBV7-2
D: TRBD2
size: NA
DNA: TGTGCCAGCAGCTCTAGCGGGAGGGCCGGGGAGCTGTTTTTT
CDR3: CASSSSGRAGELFF

J: TRBJ2-3
V: TRBV30
D: NA
size: NA
DNA: TGTGCCTGGACTCAGGGTGCAGATACGCAGTATTTT
CDR3: CAWTQGADTQYF

J: TRBJ1-1
V: TRBV5-4
D: NA
size: NA
DNA: TGTGCCAGCAGCCTCGAACCCCAGGGAATCGGCACTGAAGCTTTCTTT
CDR3: CASSLEPQGIGTEAFF

J: TRBJ1-1
V: TRBV7-8
D: NA
size: NA
DNA: TGTGCCAGCAGCACCTCGACACCCCCAGACACTGAAGCTTTCTTT
CDR3: CASSTSTPPDTEAFF

J: TRBJ2-6
V: TRBV6-1
D: NA
size: NA
DNA: TGTGCCAGCAGTGTCGGGCCGAGCTCTGGGGCCAACGTCCTGACTTTC
CDR3: CASSVGPSSGANVLTF

J: TRBJ1-1
V: TRBV2
D: NA
size: NA
DNA: TGTGCCAGCAGTACCCAGGGGCAGAACACTGAAGCTTTCTTT
CDR3: CASSTQGQNTEAFF

J: TRBJ1-1
V: TRBV11-3
D: NA
size: NA
DNA: TGTGCCAGCAGCTTGGGGGGTAACACTGAAGCTTTCTTT
CDR3: CASSLGGNTEAFF

J: TRBJ2-5
V: TRBV7-3
D: TRBD2
size: NA
DNA: TGTGCCAGCAGCCCAGACAGCGGGAGTTTAAAGACCCAGTACTTC
CDR3: CASSPDSGSLKTQYF

J: TRBJ1-5
V: TRBV11-2
D: NA
size: NA
DNA: TGTGCCAGCAGCTTAGAACAGGACCCGAATCAGCCCCAGCATTTT
CDR3: CASSLEQDPNQPQHF

J: TRBJ2-7
V: TRBV30
D: TRBD1
size: NA
DNA: TGTGCCTGGAGTACGGGACAGGGGGGCTCCGTGGACGAGCAGTACTTC
CDR3: CAWSTGQGGSVDEQYF

J: TRBJ1-4
V: TRBV5-1
D: NA
size: NA
DNA: TGCGCCAGCTCGAGGAGGGGATCGAGTGAAAAACTGTTTTTT
CDR3: CASSRRGSSEKLFF

J: TRBJ2-1
V: TRBV2
D: NA
size: NA
DNA: TGTGCCAGCAGTGAATTCGCCCTAGGTCAAAATGAGCAGTTCTTC
CDR3: CASSEFALGQNEQFF

J: TRBJ1-4
V: TRBV6-6
D: NA
size: NA
DNA: TGTGCCGGACGGACAGTAGGGGAAAAACTGTTTTTT
CDR3: CAGRTVGEKLFF

J: TRBJ1-2
V: TRBV5-5
D: NA
size: NA
DNA: TGTGCCAGCAGCTTGTGGGACAATCAGCCCGGCTACACCTTC
CDR3: CASSLWDNQPGYTF

J: TRBJ1-1
V: TRBV10-1
D: NA
size: NA
DNA: TGCGCCAGCAGTCCCCCGGGACAGAACACTGAAGCTTTCTTT
CDR3: CASSPPGQNTEAFF

J: TRBJ2-3
V: TRBV7-9
D: TRBD1
size: NA
DNA: TGTGCCAGCAGCGGGACAGGGAGAGATACGCAGTATTTT
CDR3: CASSGTGRDTQYF

J: TRBJ1-5
V: TRBV28
D: NA
size: NA
DNA: TGTGCCTCCCGGGGCGGCTATAGCAATCAGCCCCAGCATTTT
CDR3: CASRGGYSNQPQHF

J: TRBJ1-2
V: TRBV15
D: NA
size: NA
DNA: TGTGCCACCAGCAGAGAGGAAGGGGTCGCTGGCTACACCTTC
CDR3: CATSREEGVAGYTF

J: TRBJ1-1
V: TRBV11-2
D: TRBD1
size: once
DNA: TGTGCCAGCAGCTCACAGGGGAGAGGTACTGAAGCTTTCTTT
CDR3: CASSSQGRGTEAFF

J: TRBJ2-3
V: TRBV5-4
D: NA
size: NA
DNA: TGTGCCAGCAGCTTGAAGTCTACGAGCACAGATACGCAGTATTTT
CDR3: CASSLKSTSTDTQYF

J: TRBJ1-2
V: TRBV28
D: NA
size: NA
DNA: TGTGCCAGCAGTTGGACGGACTATGGCTACACCTTC
CDR3: CASSWTDYGYTF

J: TRBJ1-4
V: TRBV2
D: NA
size: once
DNA: TGTGCCAGCAGTGAATCTACAACTAATGAAAAACTGTTTTTT
CDR3: CASSESTTNEKLFF

J: TRBJ1-1
V: TRBV5-6
D: TRBD1
size: NA
DNA: TGTGCCAGCAGCTGGGACAGGACGAACACTGAAGCTTTCTTT
CDR3: CASSWDRTNTEAFF

J: TRBJ1-5
V: TRBV6-1
D: TRBD1
size: NA
DNA: TGTGCCAGCAGTGAGTTTATAGGGGGCTATAGCAATCAGCCCCAGCATTTT
CDR3: CASSEFIGGYSNQPQHF

J: TRBJ2-7
V: TRBV11-2
D: NA
size: NA
DNA: TGTGCCAGCAGCGTGATACTCGGACCGGGCGAAGGCTACGAGCAGTACTTC
CDR3: CASSVILGPGEGYEQYF

J: TRBJ2-3
V: TRBV18
D: NA
size: NA
DNA: TGTGCCAGCTCACCTGGGGGATTCACAGATACGCAGTATTTT
CDR3: CASSPGGFTDTQYF

J: TRBJ2-7
V: TRBV27
D: TRBD1
size: NA
DNA: TGTGCCAGCAGTCCCCCCGGACAGGTCCACGAGCAGTACTTC
CDR3: CASSPPGQVHEQYF

J: TRBJ2-3
V: TRBV7-3
D: NA
size: NA
DNA: TGTGCCAGCAGCCCAAAGCGGGGACACACAGATACGCAGTATTTT
CDR3: CASSPKRGHTDTQYF

J: TRBJ2-6
V: TRBV11-2
D: NA
size: NA
DNA: TGTGCCAGCAGCCGACGGGTCTCTGGGGCCAACGTCCTGACTTTC
CDR3: CASSRRVSGANVLTF

J: TRBJ1-1
V: TRBV10-2
D: NA
size: NA
DNA: TGCGCCAGCGGGTTTATGAACACTGAAGCTTTCTTT
CDR3: CASGFMNTEAFF

J: TRBJ2-3
V: TRBV19
D: TRBD1
size: NA
DNA: TGTGCCAGTAGTAACGGACAGGGGGCTAAAATCGCTGATACGCAGTATTTT
CDR3: CASSNGQGAKIADTQYF

J: TRBJ1-5
V: TRBV5-1
D: NA
size: NA
DNA: TGCGCCAGCAGCTTAGGTCCCAGCAATCAGCCCCAGCATTTT
CDR3: CASSLGPSNQPQHF

J: TRBJ2-1
V: TRBV7-3
D: NA
size: NA
DNA: TGTGCCAGCAGCTTAAGGACGAACAATGAGCAGTTCTTC
CDR3: CASSLRTNNEQFF

J: TRBJ1-2
V: TRBV7-9
D: NA
size: NA
DNA: TGTGCCAGCAGCTTGGAGCAGGGATTCTATGGCTACACCTTC
CDR3: CASSLEQGFYGYTF

J: TRBJ2-7
V: TRBV29-1
D: NA
size: NA
DNA: TGCAGCGTTCTGGACCTGAGCTCCTACGAGCAGTACTTC
CDR3: CSVLDLSSYEQYF

J: TRBJ2-7
V: TRBV4-1
D: TRBD1
size: NA
DNA: TGCGCCAGCAGCCAGGGACAGGGAGCCTACGAGCAGTACTTC
CDR3: CASSQGQGAYEQYF

J: TRBJ1-2
V: TRBV19
D: TRBD1
size: NA
DNA: TGTGCCAGTAGTATTGGACAGGGAGCTAACTATGGCTACACCTTC
CDR3: CASSIGQGANYGYTF

J: TRBJ2-1
V: TRBV15
D: TRBD1
size: NA
DNA: TGTGCCACCAGCAGCGAATTGGACCCCGGGACAGGGCCCCATGAGCAGTTCTTC
CDR3: CATSSELDPGTGPHEQFF

J: TRBJ1-2
V: TRBV18
D: NA
size: NA
DNA: TGTGCCAGCTCACCCCCGACCGGGGGAAGGGGCTACACCTTC
CDR3: CASSPPTGGRGYTF

J: TRBJ1-1
V: TRBV19
D: NA
size: NA
DNA: TGTGCCAGTACCCCTCCGGGAGGGCTTGCCACTGAAGCTTTCTTT
CDR3: CASTPPGGLATEAFF

J: TRBJ2-4
V: TRBV30
D: NA
size: NA
DNA: TGTGCCTGGAGTAGAGAACTAGCCAAAAACATTCAGTACTTC
CDR3: CAWSRELAKNIQYF

J: TRBJ2-1
V: TRBV27
D: TRBD2
size: NA
DNA: TGTGCCAGCAGTTTAGGGACTAGCGGTAACAATGAGCAGTTCTTC
CDR3: CASSLGTSGNNEQFF

J: TRBJ1-1
V: TRBV6-5
D: TRBD1
size: NA
DNA: TGTGCCAGCAGTTACGACAGGGTGAACACTGAAGCTTTCTTT
CDR3: CASSYDRVNTEAFF

J: TRBJ1-2
V: TRBV7-9
D: NA
size: NA
DNA: TGTGCCAGCAGCCCAACAGGGCTAGATGGCTACACCTTC
CDR3: CASSPTGLDGYTF

J: TRBJ2-2
V: TRBV9
D: NA
size: NA
DNA: TGTGCCAGCAGCCCAGGAACCTGGACCGGGGAGCTGTTTTTT
CDR3: CASSPGTWTGELFF

J: TRBJ1-1
V: TRBV7-9
D: NA
size: NA
DNA: TGTGCCAGCAGCTTAGGCCAGATGAACACTGAAGCTTTCTTT
CDR3: CASSLGQMNTEAFF

J: TRBJ2-1
V: TRBV7-8
D: TRBD2
size: once
DNA: TGTGCCAGCAGCTTTGGGGGGGTCTCCTACAATGAGCAGTTCTTC
CDR3: CASSFGGVSYNEQFF

J: TRBJ1-2
V: TRBV2
D: NA
size: NA
DNA: TGTGCCAGCAGTGCCGGTGAGGCTGGCTATGGCTACACCTTC
CDR3: CASSAGEAGYGYTF

J: TRBJ1-6
V: TRBV28
D: NA
size: NA
DNA: TGTGCCAGCAGTCCAGCCTTCCGGGGGCCGAATTCACCCCTCCACTTT
CDR3: CASSPAFRGPNSPLHF